This T cell receptor beta chain was identified in a study of human T cells and chemical hapten exposure. Germline assignment: CDR1 SGDLS and CDR2 YYNGEE. This CDR3 contains 13 residues. V was cut by 3 bases and J by 5 bases, with 11 bases left in between. Separate cDNA molecules received unique molecular identifiers, which the library attached to them. TCRdb analysed the RACE reads with MiXCR anew, one entry per CDR3 protein. This repertoire shows roughly 380,000 distinct CDR3 sequences, approximately 5.1% found once; its top ten account for roughly 2.6%. Time point defined: pre-sensitization, week 0. Noted treatment: therapeutic diphenylcyclopropenone sensitization with weekly scalp DPC. In its sample, this clonotype was seen many times.

Sample: whole blood, taken in connection with sensitization to the hapten diphenylcyclopropenone (DPC). The chain is built from TRBV9 and TRBJ2-5; no clear D gene. The clonotype originates from a woman aged 50 to 60 with alopecia areata. Some clones in this sample may be carry-over from other donors' samples. CDR3 region: CASSEGSFETQYF. CDR3 DNA: TGTGCCAGCAGCGAGGGCTCTTTCGAGACCCAGTACTTC.